This T cell receptor (beta chain) was documented in a study of shared clonotypes between healthy human individuals. Every immunoSEQ plate was one replicate of a subset's evenly spread DNA. Sequencing used immunoSEQ multiplex PCR; TCRdb keeps in-frame clones, though not all of them. This table has roughly 2,500,000 clones, 80% to 95% appearing once. As for this clone: Its target is unknown.

Findings and limits, study-wide: The study drew on few donors, limiting represented genetic and exposure-history diversity.

The CDR3 is made up of 13 amino acids. The germline gives CDR1 MNHNY, CDR2 SVGAGI (reference sequence). V was clipped by 5 bases and J by 7 bases; unmatched bases: 7. A split of CD4+ cells into CD45RA+ naive and CD45RA-negative memory subsets was performed. The sequenced material came from naive CD4+ T cells from PBMCs. Subset: CD45RA+ positively selected. This receptor was identified in a young man in good health. Some clones in this sample may be carry-over from other donors' samples. The V and J genes are TRBV6-6 and TRBJ1-1; 7 bases align to TRBD1. The CDR3 region has the DNA TGTGCCAGCAGTCGACAGGGTGGAAATGAAGCTTTCTTT. Residues: CASSRQGGNEAFF.